This TCR beta chain derives from a study of blood T cell repertoires in COVID-19. Sequenced by immunoSEQ multiplex PCR; TCRdb stores in-frame clones only, minus some. The table lists about 250,000 clones, around nine tenths of them singletons, with over 1.1% in the top ten. Germline V lookup: CDR1 SGHTS, CDR2 YDEGEE. Trimming at V came to 0 bases and at J to 1 base, leaving 8 bases not matched to a gene. This CDR3 spans 17 amino acids. The origin of this receptor is a man older than 75 with acute or convalescent COVID-19. Sequenced material: peripheral blood. The genes are TRBV5-8 and TRBJ2-7; TRBD2 aligns across 9 bases. The CDR3 protein is CASSLGEIAGASYEQYF. The CDR3 DNA reads as TGTGCCAGCAGCTTGGGAGAAATAGCGGGAGCATCCTACGAGCAGTACTTC.